A single T cell receptor beta chain is shown here with its context. Its antigen is unknown. The entry originates in a study of radiation and T cells in renal cell carcinoma. At the level of the study: Nephrectomy followed 15 Gy stereotactic body radiation by 4 weeks.

Repertoires were generated with immunoSEQ multiplex PCR, while TCRdb's copy carries only in-frame clones and drops some. The repertoire has about 150,000 clones, 88% of them found once; the top ten carry roughly 4.1%. Noted time point: baseline pretreatment blood. Treatment of the sample: 15 Gy SBRT to primary tumor, nephrectomy 4 weeks later. Clear cell pathology was present in this patient's renal cell carcinoma. Study observations and caveats: Top tumor clonotypes rose in blood 2 weeks post-radiation, then contracted.

This CDR3 has 14 residues. Per germline, CDR1 SGHRS and CDR2 YFSETQ. Trimming took 7 bases from V and 4 from J, leaving 18 bases between them. This receptor was taken from a woman in her seventies with renal cell carcinoma. The genes are TRBV5-1 and TRBJ2-7; D may be TRBD1 or TRBD2 (6 bases each). The specimen comprised blood, sampled from a patient whose treatment included radiotherapy and nephrectomy. The CDR3 nucleotides are TGCGCCAGCGGACTTCGGGGGCCTAATTACGAGCAGTACTTC. Protein: CASGLRGPNYEQYF.